The clone carrying this T cell receptor (beta chain) was counted many times. The data originate from a study of CD8+ T cells in alopecia areata. Investigators isolated RNA and reverse transcribed it into cDNA to act as the sequencing template. The method was immunoSEQ multiplex PCR; TCRdb's version includes in-frame clones alone and lacks a portion of them. The sample comprises some 150,000 clones, approximately 80% of which are singletons, and just under 25% rests with the top ten. Germline V gives CDR1 LNHDA, CDR2 SQIVND (reference sequence). V was shortened by 7 bases and J by 4 bases, with 16 bases between the two germline ends. CDR3 length equals 14 residues. Treatment specified: oral pan-JAK inhibitor, 5-10 mg twice daily.

This clonotype was obtained from a human donor with alopecia areata. The rearrangement links TRBV19 to TRBJ1-1; D might be TRBD1 (6 bases). The sample in question was CD8+ T cells sorted from blood, obtained at week 4, from a patient treated with tofacitinib. The CDR3 loop is CASTYLGGGTEAFF. DNA of the CDR3: TGTGCCAGTACCTACCTAGGGGGGGGCACTGAAGCTTTCTTT.